This T cell receptor (beta chain) was captured by sequencing in a study of cytomegalovirus exposure and HLA in healthy donors. General study points: In a later analysis, specific HLA alleles were associated with 15,000 to 20,000 TCR beta sequences at a 0.05 false discovery rate. The authors later found TCR association rates varying by HLA locus, with DRB1 most and HLA-C fewest. Associated with cytomegalovirus, according to the listing, were fewer than 200 TCR beta chains. In all likelihood, a cluster of highly shared sequence variants was a sequencing artifact.

Germline V gives CDR1 MGHDK, CDR2 SYGVNS. This CDR3 region has 17 residues. V dropped 1 base and J dropped 6 bases, with 19 bases sitting between them. The study ran its PCR with 60 Vbeta and 13 Jbeta primers. Here immunoSEQ multiplex PCR was the method, and the copy in TCRdb shows in-frame clones only, minus some. The sample records roughly 160,000 clones, less than 85% being singletons. This clone occurred once. The antigen remains undetermined. The chain combines TRBV25-1 with TRBJ2-1; tentative D call: TRBD1 (6 bases). The clonotype was recovered from a man aged 55-75 years in good health and CMV-seronegative. Sequencing used PBMCs. The CDR3: CASSESLGARAGNEQFF. CDR3 in DNA: TGTGCCAGCAGTGAATCATTGGGGGCCCGGGCGGGCAATGAGCAGTTCTTC. Using reference TRBV25-1 and TRBJ2-1 for the parts outside the CDR3, the full variable domain is EADIYQTPRYLVIGTGKKITLECSQTMGHDKMYWYQQDPGMELHLIHYSYGVNSTEKGDLSSESTVSRIRTEHFPLTLESARPSHTSQYLCASSESLGARAGNEQFFGPGTRLTVL.